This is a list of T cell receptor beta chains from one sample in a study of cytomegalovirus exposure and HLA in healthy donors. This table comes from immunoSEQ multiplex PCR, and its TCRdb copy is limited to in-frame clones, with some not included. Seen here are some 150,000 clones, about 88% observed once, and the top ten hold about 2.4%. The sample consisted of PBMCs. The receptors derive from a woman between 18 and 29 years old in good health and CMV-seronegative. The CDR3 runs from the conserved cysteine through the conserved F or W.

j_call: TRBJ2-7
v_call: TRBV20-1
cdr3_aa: CSASRDRAFLF

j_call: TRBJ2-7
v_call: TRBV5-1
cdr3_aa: CASRGTVTSYEQYF

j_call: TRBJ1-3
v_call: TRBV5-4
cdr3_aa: CASSLQGANTIYF

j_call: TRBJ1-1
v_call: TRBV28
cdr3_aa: CASRTPGGGGTEAFF

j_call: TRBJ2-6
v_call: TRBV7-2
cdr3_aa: CASTGRTGANVLTF

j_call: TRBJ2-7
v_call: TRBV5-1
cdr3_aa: CASRRDSSSYEQYF

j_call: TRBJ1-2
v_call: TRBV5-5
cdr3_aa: CASSLMGQGAYGYTF

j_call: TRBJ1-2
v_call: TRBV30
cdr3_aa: CAWGGSRGSGYTF

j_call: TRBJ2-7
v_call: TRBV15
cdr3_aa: CATSGGLAGVGYEQYF

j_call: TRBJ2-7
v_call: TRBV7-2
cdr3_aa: CASSLTSGALYEQYF

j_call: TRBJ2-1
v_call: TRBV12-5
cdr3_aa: CASGSPRREGLVDEQFF

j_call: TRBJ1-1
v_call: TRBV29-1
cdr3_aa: CSGSNGNTEAFF

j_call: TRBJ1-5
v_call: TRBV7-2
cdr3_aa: CASSVRGNQPQHF

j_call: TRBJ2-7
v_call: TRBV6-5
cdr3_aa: CASRPTGTYEQYF

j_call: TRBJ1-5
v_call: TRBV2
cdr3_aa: CASTLQGSTAAQHF

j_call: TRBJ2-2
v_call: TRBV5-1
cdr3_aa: CASGYSTAGVGTGELFF

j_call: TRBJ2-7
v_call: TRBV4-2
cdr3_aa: CASSHSRQGDDEQYF

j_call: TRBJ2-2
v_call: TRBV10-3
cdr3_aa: CAISRTANTGELFF

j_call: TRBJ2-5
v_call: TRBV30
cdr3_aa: CAWGQGAAETQYF

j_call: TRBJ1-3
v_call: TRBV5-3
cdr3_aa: CARSSYSGNTIYF

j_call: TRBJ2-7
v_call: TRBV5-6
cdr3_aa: CASSSGQGNYEQYF

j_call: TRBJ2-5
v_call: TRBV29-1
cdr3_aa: CSVGERETQYF

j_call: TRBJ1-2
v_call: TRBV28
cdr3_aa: CASKGAGGIRVGYTF

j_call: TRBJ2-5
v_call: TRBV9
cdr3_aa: CASSVGTSGIFTQETQYF

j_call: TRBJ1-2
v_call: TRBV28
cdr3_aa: CASSTSPGSRYGYTF

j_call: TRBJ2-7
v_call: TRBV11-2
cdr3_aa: CASSPIRGPPGQYF

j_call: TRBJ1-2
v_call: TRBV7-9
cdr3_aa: CASSLVVENYGYTF

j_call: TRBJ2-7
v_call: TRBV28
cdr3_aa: CASTPGASGTREQYF

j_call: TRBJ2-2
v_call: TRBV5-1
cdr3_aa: CASSLALLASNGELFF

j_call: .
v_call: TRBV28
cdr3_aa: CASSTPSGGALLYEQYF

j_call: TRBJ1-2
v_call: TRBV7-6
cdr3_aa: CASSLGHYGYTF

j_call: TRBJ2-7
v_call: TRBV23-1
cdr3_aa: CASSQSQTGGSYEQYF

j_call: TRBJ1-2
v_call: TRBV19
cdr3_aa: CASSTAPPQGRTGYTF

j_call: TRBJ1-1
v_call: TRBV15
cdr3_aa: CATSRDGGPTEAFF

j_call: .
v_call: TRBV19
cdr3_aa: CASSSLDREILYEQYF

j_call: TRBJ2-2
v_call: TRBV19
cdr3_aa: CASSIDSSGGNTGELFF

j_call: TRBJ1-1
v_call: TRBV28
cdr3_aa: CASSPLTTDREKAFF

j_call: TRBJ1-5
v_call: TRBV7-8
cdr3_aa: CASSLKSGRPQHF

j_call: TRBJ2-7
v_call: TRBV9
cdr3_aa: CASSVGAGVGEQYF

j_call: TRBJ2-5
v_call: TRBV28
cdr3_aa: CASNIEAGGQETQYF

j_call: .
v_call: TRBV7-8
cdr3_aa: CASSPQGPLYEQYF

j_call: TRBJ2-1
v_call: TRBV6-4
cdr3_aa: CASSEASGGNNEQFF

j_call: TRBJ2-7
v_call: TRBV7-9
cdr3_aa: CASSSGTGSREQYF